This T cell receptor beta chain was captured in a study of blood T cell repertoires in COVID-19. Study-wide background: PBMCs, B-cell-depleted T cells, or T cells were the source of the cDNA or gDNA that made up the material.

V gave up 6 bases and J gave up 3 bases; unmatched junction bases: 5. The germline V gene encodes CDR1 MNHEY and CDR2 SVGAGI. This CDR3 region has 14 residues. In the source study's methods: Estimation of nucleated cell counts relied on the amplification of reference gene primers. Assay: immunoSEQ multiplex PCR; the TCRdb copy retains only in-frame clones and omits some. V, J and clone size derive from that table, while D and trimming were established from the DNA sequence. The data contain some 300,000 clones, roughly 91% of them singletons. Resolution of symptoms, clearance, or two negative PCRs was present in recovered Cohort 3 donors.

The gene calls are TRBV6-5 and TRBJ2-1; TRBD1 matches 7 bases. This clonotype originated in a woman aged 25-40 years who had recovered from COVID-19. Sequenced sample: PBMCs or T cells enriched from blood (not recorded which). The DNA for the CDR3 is TGTGCCAGCAGGACCGGGACAGTCTACAATGAGCAGTTCTTC. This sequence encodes CASRTGTVYNEQFF.